The rows below give T cell receptor beta chains drawn from one sample of a study of cytomegalovirus exposure and HLA in healthy donors. The method was immunoSEQ multiplex PCR; TCRdb's version includes in-frame clones alone and lacks a portion of them. The data contain approximately 250,000 clones, around 80% of them singletons. Sample: PBMCs. All receptors come from a boy younger than 18 in good health and CMV-seronegative. Each CDR3 is given without its conserved first and last residue. The size entry is marked missing in some rows and otherwise reads once, few, many or a size class.

TRBV19	TRBJ1-4	few	ASMNPGLMEKLF
TRBV19	TRBJ1-2	-	ASSPGTALERGYT
TRBV7-2	TRBJ2-7	once	ASSLVTSGYEQY
TRBV5-4	TRBJ1-2	-	ASSLARTSFYGYT
TRBV5-5	TRBJ2-3	-	ASSSLTDTQY
TRBV29-1	TRBJ2-3	-	SAGLAGVFTDTQY
TRBV15	TRBJ2-7	-	ATSRAGGRSYEQY
TRBV5-1	TRBJ2-3	-	ASSLGLGSPDTQY
TRBV7-6	TRBJ1-1	-	ASSLGPGQGENAF
TRBV11-2	TRBJ1-2	-	ASSLAYSADGYT
TRBV6-6	TRBJ1-6	-	ASSYSQGAYGSPLH
TRBV7-8	TRBJ2-1	-	ASSLVSERWNEQF
TRBV6-4	TRBJ2-7	-	ASSAYSGGLYEQY
TRBV5-4	TRBJ2-5	-	ASSLAASGGARETQY
TRBV29-1	TRBJ1-2	-	SVGDGGDYGYT
TRBV19	TRBJ2-7	few	ASSMGGWGSEQY
TRBV7-2	TRBJ2-1	once	ASSFSGPSYNEQF
TRBV5-6	TRBJ2-5	-	ASSGGLAGQETQY
TRBV15	TRBJ2-7	-	ATSLPVRQDITYEQC
TRBV9	TRBJ2-3	-	ASSVGGGLDTQY
TRBV25-1	TRBJ2-1	-	ASTPRTSGGYNEQF
TRBV27	TRBJ2-7	-	ASSASEGVVTYEQY
TRBV5-4	TRBJ2-3	-	ASSFLAATDTQY
TRBV30	TRBJ1-4	-	AWNRQGSGNEKLF
TRBV7-5	TRBJ2-7	-	ARSLLRGPLFEQY
TRBV10-3	TRBJ1-5	-	AIKPQGSNQPQH
TRBV13	TRBJ2-5	-	ASSLRRGGLIETQY